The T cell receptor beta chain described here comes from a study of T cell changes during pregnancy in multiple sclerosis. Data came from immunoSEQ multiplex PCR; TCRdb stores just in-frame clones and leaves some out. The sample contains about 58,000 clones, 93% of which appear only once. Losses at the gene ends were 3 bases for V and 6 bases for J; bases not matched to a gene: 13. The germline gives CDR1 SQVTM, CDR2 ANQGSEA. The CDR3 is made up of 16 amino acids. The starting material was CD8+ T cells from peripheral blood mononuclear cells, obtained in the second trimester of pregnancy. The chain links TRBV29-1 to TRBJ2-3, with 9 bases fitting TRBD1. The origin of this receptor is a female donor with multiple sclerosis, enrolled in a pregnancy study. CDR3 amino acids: CSVDGTGSVSPDTQYF. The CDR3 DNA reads TGCAGCGTTGACGGGACAGGGAGTGTTTCTCCGGATACGCAGTATTTT.